Listed here are 32 T cell receptor beta chains from one sample, sequenced in a study of chemoradiotherapy in HPV16-positive cancers. TCRdb's copy holds only in-frame clones and misses some; the assay was immunoSEQ multiplex PCR. The sample records about 12,000 clones, around three fifths being singletons. This specimen was taken from a patient who underwent chemoradiotherapy. These receptors were obtained from a human donor with HPV-associated anogenital cancer.

The J gene is TRBJ1-1, the V gene TRBV11-2; D is possibly TRBD1 (6 bases). Germline V lookup: CDR1 SGHAT, CDR2 FQNNGV. The V end was cut by 2 bases, the J end by 7 bases, with 17 bases between. This CDR3 region has 15 residues. The CDR3: CASSLRGEFGNEAFF. In nucleotides, the CDR3 is TGTGCCAGCAGCTTAAGGGGGGAGTTCGGCAATGAAGCTTTCTTT.

V is TRBV2 and J is TRBJ1-1; D is perhaps TRBD1 (5 bases). The CDR3 consists of 12 residues. V dropped 8 bases and J dropped 10 bases, with 17 bases sitting between them. Germline CDR1 and CDR2: SNHLY and FYNNEI. CDR3 sequence: CASETLRRGAFF. CDR3 bases: TGTGCCAGCGAAACTCTCAGAAGGGGAGCTTTCTTT.

In its sample, this clone was seen a few times. This chain connects TRBV9 to TRBJ1-1; 7 bases are a match to TRBD1. Germline CDR1 and CDR2: SGDLS and YYNGEE. Unmatched junction bases numbered 6, after V lost 3 bases and J lost 1 base. The CDR3 spans 15 residues. The CDR3 bases are TGTGCCAGCAGCGAAAAAGGGGGCGCGAACACTGAAGCTTTCTTT. Translated, it gives CASSEKGGANTEAFF.

This clone occurred once. This chain uses TRBV11-2 with TRBJ1-4, with D perhaps TRBD1 (5 bases). The germline V gene encodes CDR1 SGHAT and CDR2 FQNNGV. The CDR3 runs 19 residues. V dropped 3 bases and J dropped 0 bases, with 20 bases sitting between them. CDR3 sequence (DNA): TGTGCCAGCAGCTTGGGTAGGCCAGGGCTCTCCGCAACTAATGAAAAACTGTTTTTT. It codes for CASSLGRPGLSATNEKLFF.

The chain combines TRBV20-1 with TRBJ2-7; D is uncertain. Trimming took off 3 bases at V and 4 bases at J, with 7 bases between the two ends. This CDR3 spans 11 amino acids. In germline, CDR1 is DFQATT, CDR2 SNEGSKA (reference sequence). The CDR3 is CSASIEYEQYF. The CDR3 coding sequence is TGCAGTGCTAGTATCGAGTACGAGCAGTACTTC.

This clone was recorded once. This chain connects TRBV25-1 to TRBJ1-2; D is uncertain. In germline, CDR1 is MGHDK, CDR2 SYGVNS. The CDR3 is 11 residues long. Deletions cut 6 bases from V and 3 bases from J, with 5 bases between. CDR3 coding DNA: TGTGCCAGCAGATACGACTATGGCTACACCTTC. It specifies CASRYDYGYTF.

CDR3 in DNA: TGCGCCAGCAGCCAAGAGACCGTGAACACTGAAGCTTTCTTT. Protein product: CASSQETVNTEAFF. The chain has TRBV4-1 and TRBJ1-1; unclear D gene. Germline V gene data show CDR1 as MGHRA and CDR2 as YSYEKL. The V end lost 0 bases, the J end lost 0 bases, and 5 bases lay between the germline ends. The CDR3 is 14 amino acids.

The V gene is TRBV6-1, the J gene TRBJ1-2, with unresolved D. V lost 5 bases, J lost 4 bases, and 14 bases lay in between. This CDR3 contains 14 residues. The germline gives CDR1 MNHNS, CDR2 SASEGT. As DNA, the CDR3 is TGTGCCAGCAGTCCCGTAATAGGGTCCTATGGCTACACCTTC. Amino acids: CASSPVIGSYGYTF.

This clone was picked up a small number of times. This rearrangement joins TRBV4-1 to TRBJ1-1; a weak D match, TRBD1 (6 bases). V was trimmed by 1 base and J by 3 bases, leaving 12 bases between them. The CDR3 consists of 15 residues. The germline gives CDR1 MGHRA, CDR2 YSYEKL. Here the CDR3 DNA reads TGCGCCAGCAGCCAAGCCGGGGGCCTAGACACTGAAGCTTTCTTT. It is translated as CASSQAGGLDTEAFF.

This clone was seen once. In DNA, the CDR3 is TGTGCCAGCAGTCCCGGGACAGGGGGCAGGTATACGCAGTATTTT. This sequence encodes CASSPGTGGRYTQYF. This chain links TRBV6-5 with TRBJ2-3, with 12 bases fitting TRBD1. The CDR3 runs to 15 residues. Germline CDR1 MNHEY, CDR2 SVGAGI. The J segment lost 7 bases and the V segment lost 5 bases, leaving 7 bases of the junction unmatched.

In this sample, this clone is large. V gene TRBV5-8 combines with J gene TRBJ1-2; maybe TRBD1 (5 bases). The CDR3 is 14 amino acids. Germline V lookup: CDR1 SGHTS, CDR2 YDEGEE. V dropped 1 base and J dropped 8 bases, with 15 bases sitting between them. The CDR3 region is CASSLRGTTDGYTF. The CDR3 nucleotides are TGTGCCAGCAGCTTGAGAGGGACGACGGACGGCTACACCTTC.

The chain couples TRBV28 to TRBJ1-6; no reliable D call. Looked up from germline, CDR1 is MDHEN and CDR2 is SYDVKM. The CDR3 extends over 13 amino acids. Between the trimmed V and J ends, which lost 3 bases and 8 bases, there was a span of 8 bases. CDR3 nucleotide sequence: TGTGCCAGCAGTTTTCAGTTAGATTCACCCCTCCACTTT. Its translation: CASSFQLDSPLHF.

The chain combines TRBV6-5 with TRBJ1-6; D unclear. CDR3 length: 13 amino acids. Germline V lookup: CDR1 MNHEY, CDR2 SVGAGI. Trimming shortened V by 10 bases and J by 5 bases, and 12 bases separated the two germline ends. DNA of the CDR3: TGTGCCACCCGTCGGAGCGATAATTCACCCCTCCACTTT. This sequence encodes CATRRSDNSPLHF.

J is TRBJ1-1 and V is TRBV19; 11 bases map to TRBD1. J was trimmed by 4 bases and V by 5 bases; bases with no gene match: 6. The CDR3 length is 15 residues. CDR1 is LNHDA, CDR2 SQIVND, per germline (reference sequence). The CDR3: CASSPGQGGITEAFF. The CDR3 bases are TGTGCCAGTAGTCCGGGACAGGGGGGGATCACTGAAGCTTTCTTT.

The CDR3 bases are TGTGCCAGCACCTCCGGGACAGGGTACTATGGCTACACCTTC. This codes for CASTSGTGYYGYTF. V and J are TRBV6-5 and TRBJ1-2; 9 nucleotides match TRBD1. The CDR3 is 14 residues long. V was pared by 7 bases and J by 3 bases, with 6 bases of the junction left unmatched. Per germline, CDR1 MNHEY and CDR2 SVGAGI.

This chain connects TRBV7-8 to TRBJ1-1; a weak D match, TRBD1 (5 bases). The germline gives CDR1 SGHVS, CDR2 FQNEAQ. The CDR3 extends over 16 amino acids. V was clipped by 0 bases and J by 1 base, with 12 bases between them. The CDR3 region is CASSLARPQGNTEAFF. The DNA of the CDR3 is TGTGCCAGCAGCTTAGCTAGACCCCAGGGGAACACTGAAGCTTTCTTT.

This clone has only a few counts. The chain employs TRBV30 and TRBJ1-1; possibly TRBD1 for D (6 bases). Deletions cut 0 bases from V and 0 bases from J, with 8 bases between. The CDR3 extends over 14 amino acids. The germline V gene has CDR1 GTSNPN and CDR2 SVGIG (reference sequence). CDR3 nucleotide sequence: TGTGCCTGGAGTGTAGGGACACTGAACACTGAAGCTTTCTTT. This gives the protein CAWSVGTLNTEAFF.

CDR3 amino acids: CASSYSGVSGNTIYF. CDR3 in DNA: TGCGCCAGCAGCTACTCGGGGGTCTCTGGAAACACCATATATTTT. This chain uses TRBV5-1 with TRBJ1-3, with D perhaps TRBD1 (5 bases). This CDR3 comprises 15 residues. Germline V gene lookup returns CDR1 SGHRS and CDR2 YFSETQ. V was cut by 3 bases and J by 0 bases, with 10 bases left in between.

This clone was detected a few times. The chain couples TRBV9 to TRBJ1-5, with D unclear. The V gene lost 4 bases and the J gene lost 1 base, with 9 bases spanning the gap. The CDR3 spans 14 residues. Per germline, CDR1 SGDLS and CDR2 YYNGEE. The CDR3 loop is CASSLAGSNQPQHF. The CDR3 coding sequence is TGTGCCAGCAGCCTCGCGGGGAGCAATCAGCCCCAGCATTTT.

The chain carries TRBV11-3 and TRBJ2-3; D is perhaps TRBD2 (5 bases). The V gene's germline CDR1 is SGHNT and CDR2 YENEEA. Trimming removed 1 base at V and 0 bases at J, with 5 bases between. The CDR3 loop spans 14 amino acids. The CDR3 DNA sequence: TGTGCCAGCAGCTTAGGGACTAGCACAGATACGCAGTATTTT. Its translation: CASSLGTSTDTQYF.

V usage is TRBV25-1 and J usage is TRBJ1-1, with a tentative D call TRBD1 (6 bases). Germline CDR1 is MGHDK and CDR2 is SYGVNS. V was shortened by 3 bases and J by 3 bases, with 14 bases between the two germline ends. CDR3 length: 15 residues. The CDR3 is CASSDNRAADTEAFF. As DNA, the CDR3 is TGTGCCAGCAGTGACAACAGGGCGGCGGACACTGAAGCTTTCTTT.

The sample holds a few counts of this clone. The chain carries TRBV10-3 and TRBJ1-1, with D perhaps matching TRBD1 (6 bases). The V end was cut by 6 bases, the J end by 2 bases, with 13 bases between. The CDR3 loop spans 14 amino acids. Germline V CDR1 and CDR2: ENHRY, SYGVKD. The CDR3 nucleotides are TGTGCCATCAGGGGACACAAGGAAAACACTGAAGCTTTCTTT. Protein product: CAIRGHKENTEAFF.

V is TRBV11-2 and J is TRBJ2-7; 8 nucleotides line up with TRBD1. The length of the CDR3 is 15 residues. CDR1 SGHAT and CDR2 FQNNGV come from the germline V gene. V shed 0 bases and J 2 bases; nucleotides not matched to a gene: 3. DNA of the CDR3: TGTGCCAGCAGCTTAGATGGACAGGGAACCTACGAGCAGTACTTC. Protein product: CASSLDGQGTYEQYF.

This clone turned up a few times. The chain recombines TRBV7-3 with TRBJ2-3, with 7 nucleotides matching TRBD1. This CDR3 has 13 amino acids. Germline CDR1 SGHTA, CDR2 FQGTGA. The junction had 9 bases not matched to a gene; V was cut back by 2 bases and J by 13 bases. The CDR3: CASSLWTGEIEYF. The CDR3 coding sequence is TGTGCCAGCAGCTTATGGACAGGTGAAATAGAGTATTTT. Filled out from reference TRBV7-3 and TRBJ2-3, the complete variable domain reads GAGVSQTPSNKVTEKGKYVELRCDPISGHTALYWYRQSLGQGPEFLIYFQGTGAADDSGLPNDRFFAVRPEGSVSTLKIQRTERGDSAVYLCASSLWTGEIEYFGPGTRLTVL.

J is TRBJ2-5 and V is TRBV19, with 10 positions matching TRBD2. The CDR3 runs to 14 residues. The germline V gene encodes CDR1 LNHDA and CDR2 SQIVND (reference sequence). The V segment lost 4 bases and the J segment 4 bases; nucleotides outside the gene matches: 3. Written as DNA, the CDR3 is TGTGCCAGTAGTACTCTAGCGGGGGCAGAGACCCAGTACTTC. Amino acid sequence: CASSTLAGAETQYF. The whole variable domain, remainder taken from reference TRBV19 and TRBJ2-5, is DGGITQSPKYLFRKEGQNVTLSCEQNLNHDAMYWYRQDPGQGLRLIYYSQIVNDFQKGDIAEGYSVSREKKESFPLTVTSAQKNPTAFYLCASSTLAGAETQYFGPGTRLLVL.

For the CDR3, the DNA is TGTGCCAGCAGCTTAGCGGGCTCAGGGGCAAACACCATATATTTT. It codes for CASSLAGSGANTIYF. The rearrangement joins TRBV7-9 to TRBJ1-3, with a tentative D call TRBD1 (6 bases). Looked up from germline, CDR1 is SEHNR and CDR2 is FQNEAQ (reference sequence). V was cut by 0 bases and J by 6 bases, with 12 bases left in between. The CDR3 loop spans 15 amino acids. Together with reference TRBV7-9 and TRBJ1-3, the CDR3 gives the full variable domain: DTGVSQNPRHKITKRGQNVTFRCDPISEHNRLYWYRQTLGQGPEFLTYFQNEAQLEKSRLLSDRFSAERPKGSFSTLEIQRTEQGDSAMYLCASSLAGSGANTIYFGEGSWLTVV.

The genes are TRBV7-3 and TRBJ2-1; TRBD2 matches at 10 bases. The CDR3 sequence is 17 residues long. Per germline, CDR1 SGHTA and CDR2 FQGTGA. With 5 bases clipped from V and 9 bases from J, the junction kept 16 bases outside the gene matches. CDR3 in DNA: TGTGCCAGCAGCCCCCCCGGTCTAGCGGGGGTAAGGCGTGAGCAGTTCTTC. As protein: CASSPPGLAGVRREQFF. The entire variable domain, with the rest obtained from reference TRBV7-3 and TRBJ2-1, is as follows: GAGVSQTPSNKVTEKGKYVELRCDPISGHTALYWYRQSLGQGPEFLIYFQGTGAADDSGLPNDRFFAVRPEGSVSTLKIQRTERGDSAVYLCASSPPGLAGVRREQFFGPGTRLTVL.

J is TRBJ2-5 and V is TRBV7-3; tentatively, D is TRBD2 (6 bases). The CDR3 totals 13 residues. V shed 2 bases and J shed 5 bases, with 9 bases lying between them. Germline CDR1 and CDR2: SGHTA and FQGTGA. The CDR3 loop is CASSLWAGETQYF. CDR3 nucleotides: TGTGCCAGCAGCTTATGGGCGGGGGAGACCCAGTACTTC.

The DNA of the CDR3 is TGTGCCAGCAGCTCATCCGACAGTTACAATGAGCAGTTCTTC. It yields the protein CASSSSDSYNEQFF. This chain connects TRBV7-9 to TRBJ2-1, with TRBD1 as a possible D gene (5 bases). V lost 4 bases and J lost 4, with 11 bases in between. CDR3 size: 14 residues. Germline V gene lookup returns CDR1 SEHNR and CDR2 FQNEAQ (reference sequence).

The CDR3 reads CAWSPLLEGRGYF. The DNA of the CDR3 is TGTGCCTGGAGTCCACTCTTGGAAGGAAGAGGATACTTC. The chain recombines TRBV30 with TRBJ2-5; D is ambiguous. The length of the CDR3 is 13 residues. In germline, CDR1 is GTSNPN, CDR2 SVGIG (reference sequence). Trimming shortened V by 2 bases and J by 14 bases, and 21 bases separated the two germline ends.

CDR3 residues: CASRAGGTDTQYF. The CDR3, as DNA: TGTGCCAGCAGGGCGGGGGGCACAGATACGCAGTATTTT. This rearrangement joins TRBV27 to TRBJ2-3; 7 bases line up with TRBD2. The CDR3 runs 13 residues. Trimming at V came to 6 bases and at J to 1 base, leaving 1 base not matched to a gene. Per germline, CDR1 MNHEY and CDR2 SMNVEV (reference sequence).

The chain links TRBV30 to TRBJ2-3, with 10 bases lining up with TRBD1. With 5 bases clipped from V and 5 bases from J, the junction kept 7 bases outside the gene matches. The CDR3 spans 14 residues. CDR1 GTSNPN and CDR2 SVGIG come from the germline V gene (reference sequence). The CDR3 protein is CAWSTGQGRDTQYF. The CDR3 DNA sequence: TGTGCCTGGTCCACGGGACAGGGGAGAGATACGCAGTATTTT.